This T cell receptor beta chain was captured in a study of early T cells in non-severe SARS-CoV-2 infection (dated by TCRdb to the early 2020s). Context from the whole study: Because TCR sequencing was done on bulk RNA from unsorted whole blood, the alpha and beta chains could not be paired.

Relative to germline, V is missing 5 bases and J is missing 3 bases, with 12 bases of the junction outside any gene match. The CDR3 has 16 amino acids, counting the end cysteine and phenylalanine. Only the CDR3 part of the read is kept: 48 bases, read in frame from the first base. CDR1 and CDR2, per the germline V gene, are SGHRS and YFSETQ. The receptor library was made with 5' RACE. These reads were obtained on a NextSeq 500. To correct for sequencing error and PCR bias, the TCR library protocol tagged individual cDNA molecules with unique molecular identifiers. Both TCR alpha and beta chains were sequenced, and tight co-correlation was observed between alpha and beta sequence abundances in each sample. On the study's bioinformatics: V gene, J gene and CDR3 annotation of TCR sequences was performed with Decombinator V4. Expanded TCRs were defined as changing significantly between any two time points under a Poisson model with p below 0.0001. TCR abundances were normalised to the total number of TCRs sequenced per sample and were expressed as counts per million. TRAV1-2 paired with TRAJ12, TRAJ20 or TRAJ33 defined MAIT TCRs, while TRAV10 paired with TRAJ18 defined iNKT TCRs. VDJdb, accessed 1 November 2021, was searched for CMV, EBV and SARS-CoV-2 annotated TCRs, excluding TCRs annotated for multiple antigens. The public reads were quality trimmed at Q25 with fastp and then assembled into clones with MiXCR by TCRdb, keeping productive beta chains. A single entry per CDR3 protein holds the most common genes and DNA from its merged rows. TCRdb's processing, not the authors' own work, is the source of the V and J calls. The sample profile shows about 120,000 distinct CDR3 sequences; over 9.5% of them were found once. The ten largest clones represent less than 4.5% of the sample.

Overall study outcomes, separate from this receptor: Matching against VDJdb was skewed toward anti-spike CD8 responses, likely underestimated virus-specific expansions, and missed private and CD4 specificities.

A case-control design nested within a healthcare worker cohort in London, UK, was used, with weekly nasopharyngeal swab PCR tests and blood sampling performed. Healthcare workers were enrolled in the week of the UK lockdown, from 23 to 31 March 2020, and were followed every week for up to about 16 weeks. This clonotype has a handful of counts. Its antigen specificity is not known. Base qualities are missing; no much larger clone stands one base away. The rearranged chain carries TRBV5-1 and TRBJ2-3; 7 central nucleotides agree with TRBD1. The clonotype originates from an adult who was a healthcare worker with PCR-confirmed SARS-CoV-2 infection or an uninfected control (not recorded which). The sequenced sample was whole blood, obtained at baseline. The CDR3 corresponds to CASRGQQARETDTQYF. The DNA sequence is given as TGCGCCAGCAGGGGACAGCAAGCCAGGGAAACAGATACGCAGTATTTT.